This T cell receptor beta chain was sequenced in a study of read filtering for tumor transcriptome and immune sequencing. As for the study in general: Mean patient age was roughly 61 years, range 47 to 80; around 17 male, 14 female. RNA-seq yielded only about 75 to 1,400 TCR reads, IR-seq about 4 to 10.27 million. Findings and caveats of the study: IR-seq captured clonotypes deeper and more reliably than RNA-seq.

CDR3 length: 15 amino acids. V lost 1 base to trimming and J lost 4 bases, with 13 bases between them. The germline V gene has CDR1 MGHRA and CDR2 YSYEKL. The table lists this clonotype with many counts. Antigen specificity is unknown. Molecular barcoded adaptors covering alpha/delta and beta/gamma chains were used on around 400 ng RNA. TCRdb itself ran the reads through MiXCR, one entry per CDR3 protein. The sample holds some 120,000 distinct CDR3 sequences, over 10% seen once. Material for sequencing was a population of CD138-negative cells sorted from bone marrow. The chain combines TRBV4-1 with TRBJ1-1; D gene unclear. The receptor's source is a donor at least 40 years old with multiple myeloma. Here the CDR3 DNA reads TGCGCCAGCAGCCAAGGGCTGCAGTCTGTCACTGAAGCTTTCTTT. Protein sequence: CASSQGLQSVTEAFF.